Presented here are 21 T cell receptor beta chains from one specimen sequenced in a study of T-cell reconstitution after alpha-beta-depleted transplantation in children. TCRbeta library construction was performed incorporating unique molecular identifiers. TCRdb itself ran the PCR reads through MiXCR, one entry per CDR3 protein. Here the sample spans over 85,000 distinct CDR3 sequences, about 5.6% being singletons. Sequencing used PBMCs, mostly from graft donor cells, obtained 60 days after TCRalphabeta/CD19-depleted stem cell transplant. Every receptor here comes from a female patient aged 2-9 years who had a stem cell transplant for Fanconi anemia, so the T cells may come from the graft donor.

This clonotype came up many times. V and J are TRBV28 and TRBJ2-1; 8 bases fit TRBD2. The germline gives CDR1 MDHEN, CDR2 SYDVKM. This CDR3 region has 15 residues. With V trimmed by 2 bases and J by 0 bases, 0 bases remained unmatched. The CDR3 DNA is TGTGCCAGCAGTTTACTAGCGGGCTCCTACAATGAGCAGTTCTTC. Its translation: CASSLLAGSYNEQFF.

This clonotype was counted at least ten times. The chain combines TRBV10-3 with TRBJ2-1; D unclear. Trimming removed 0 bases from V and 4 bases from J, with 13 bases in between. The CDR3 runs to 16 residues. Germline values: CDR1 ENHRY, CDR2 SYGVKD. The CDR3 protein is CAISESTPNKYNEQFF. CDR3 DNA: TGTGCCATCAGTGAGTCGACTCCCAATAAGTACAATGAGCAGTTCTTC.

This clonotype was seen repeatedly, ten times or more. V gene TRBV12-3 or TRBV12-4 combines with J gene TRBJ2-2; 12 nucleotides align to TRBD2. The CDR3 spans 15 residues. V lost 5 bases to trimming and J lost 7 bases; unmatched junction nucleotides: 5. CDR3 nucleotide sequence: TGTGCCAGCAGTGGGACTAGCGGGCGGAACGGGGAGCTGTTTTTT. Protein product: CASSGTSGRNGELFF.

Only a few counts were recorded for this clonotype. The J gene is TRBJ1-1, the V gene TRBV20-1; D is unresolved. The germline CDR1 and CDR2 sequences are DFQATT and SNEGSKA (reference sequence). Trimming removed 5 bases from V and 0 bases from J, with 10 bases in between. The CDR3 runs to 13 residues. The CDR3: CSAPRRLNTEAFF. The CDR3 DNA follows: TGCAGTGCTCCCCGACGGTTGAACACTGAAGCTTTCTTT.

At least ten counts were recorded for this clonotype. This chain joins TRBV5-1 and TRBJ2-3; the D is unclear. In germline, CDR1 is SGHRS, CDR2 YFSETQ. This CDR3 is built from 14 residues. V gave up 5 bases and J gave up 2 bases, with 12 bases separating them. The chain's CDR3 is CASRRFANTDTQYF. In DNA, the CDR3 is TGCGCCAGCAGGAGGTTCGCCAACACAGATACGCAGTATTTT.

This clonotype came up a few times. The genes are TRBV7-2 and TRBJ2-7; 7 bases match TRBD1. The CDR3 is 14 residues long. Per germline, CDR1 SGHTA and CDR2 FQGNSA. Germline trimming cut 5 bases from V and 2 bases from J; bases unmatched to any gene: 6. CDR3: CASSRRGTAYEQYF. The CDR3 DNA reads as TGTGCCAGCAGCCGAAGAGGGACAGCCTACGAGCAGTACTTC.

This clonotype came up many times. This rearrangement joins TRBV12-3 or TRBV12-4 to TRBJ2-7; D perhaps matches TRBD1 (6 bases). This CDR3 spans 16 amino acids. V lost 6 bases, J lost 3 bases, and 21 bases lay in between. The CDR3 DNA sequence: TGTGCCAGCAGCCCCCGCCTAAGAGGGGGATTCTACGAGCAGTACTTC. Protein: CASSPRLRGGFYEQYF.

This clonotype was recorded at least ten times. V is TRBV28 and J is TRBJ2-7; no definite D call. The V and J ends lost 5 bases and 9 bases respectively, with 17 bases between them. Germline V CDR1 and CDR2: MDHEN, SYDVKM. This CDR3 spans 13 amino acids. For the CDR3, the DNA is TGTGCCAGCAGTCCCCTTCGGCCGTTCCGGCAGTACTTC. Amino acid sequence: CASSPLRPFRQYF.

The gene calls are TRBV6-2 or TRBV6-3 and TRBJ2-1; 7 nucleotides line up with TRBD2. From germline, CDR1 is MNHEY and CDR2 SVGEGT. The CDR3 runs 13 residues. V shed 4 bases, J shed 8 bases, and the junction held 5 bases outside the gene matches. The CDR3 bases are TGTGCCAGCAGTTCTAGACTAGCCCATGAGCAGTTCTTC. Translation gives CASSSRLAHEQFF.

The J gene is TRBJ1-2, the V gene TRBV7-2; D remains ambiguous. Germline V CDR1 and CDR2: SGHTA, FQGNSA. V was pared by 0 bases and J by 4 bases, with 3 bases between. The CDR3 consists of 12 residues. The CDR3 DNA reads as TGTGCCAGCAGCTTAGCCAGCTATGGCTACACCTTC. It encodes CASSLASYGYTF.

There are a few counts of this clonotype. The chain is built from TRBV6-5 and TRBJ2-7; 16 bases are a match to TRBD2. CDR3 size: 16 residues. Trimming removed 2 bases from V and 7 bases from J; junction bases left unmatched: 5. The germline CDR1 and CDR2 sequences are MNHEY and SVGAGI. DNA of the CDR3: TGTGCCAGCAGTTACGTGGGGACTAGCGGGGGGGCGGAGCAGTACTTC. Translation: CASSYVGTSGGAEQYF.

This clonotype has only a few counts. This chain uses TRBV5-6 with TRBJ1-2; D gene unclear. This CDR3 has 14 residues. Deletions cut 2 bases from V and 1 base from J, with 9 bases between. Germline lookup yields CDR1 SGHDT and CDR2 YYEEEE. The DNA for the CDR3 is TGTGCCAGCAGCTTTTCTACCAATAACTATGGCTACACCTTC. Translation: CASSFSTNNYGYTF.

This clonotype was counted ten times or more. The rearrangement uses TRBV7-2 and TRBJ2-7; TRBD2 agrees at 8 bases. The CDR3 length is 16 residues. Germline V gene lookup returns CDR1 SGHTA and CDR2 FQGNSA. With V trimmed by 2 bases and J by 0 bases, 6 bases remained unmatched. The CDR3 region has the DNA TGTGCCAGCAGCTTATGGATGGGGACTAGCTCCTACGAGCAGTACTTC. Translation: CASSLWMGTSSYEQYF.

This clonotype was recorded at least ten times. The V call is TRBV6-1, the J call TRBJ1-2, with D possibly TRBD1 on 5 matching bases. The V gene lost 6 bases and the J gene lost 1 base, with 9 bases spanning the gap. The CDR3 covers 13 residues. Germline V CDR1 and CDR2: MNHNS, SASEGT. This CDR3 reads CASSKTDNYGYTF. CDR3 DNA: TGTGCCAGCAGCAAGACAGATAACTATGGCTACACCTTC.

In this sample, this clonotype turned up many times. V usage is TRBV28 and J usage is TRBJ2-3; D may be TRBD2 (6 bases). Trimming took off 6 bases at V and 0 bases at J, with 10 bases between the two ends. CDR1 is MDHEN and CDR2 is SYDVKM in the germline V gene. The CDR3 is 14 residues long. CDR3 coding DNA: TGTGCCAGCAGGTATAGCGGAAGCACAGATACGCAGTATTTT. Translated: CASRYSGSTDTQYF.

This chain uses TRBV29-1 with TRBJ1-6; perhaps TRBD1 as D (5 bases). This CDR3 is 15 amino acids long. Trimming removed 3 bases at V and 3 bases at J, with 12 bases between. Germline assignment: CDR1 SQVTM and CDR2 ANQGSEA. As DNA, the CDR3 is TGCAGCGTTGATAGTTTCCAGGGCTATAATTCACCCCTCCACTTT. Its translation is CSVDSFQGYNSPLHF. The whole variable domain, remainder taken from reference TRBV29-1 and TRBJ1-6, is SAVISQKPSRDICQRGTSLTIQCQVDSQVTMMFWYRQQPGQSLTLIATANQGSEATYESGFVIDKFPISRPNLTFSTLTVSNMSPEDSSIYLCSVDSFQGYNSPLHFGNGTRLTVT.

This clonotype was recorded many times. V is TRBV28 and J is TRBJ2-2; D may correspond to TRBD1 or TRBD2 (6 bases each). The CDR3 contains 14 residues. V shed 1 base and J shed 7 bases, with 10 bases lying between them. Germline V gives CDR1 MDHEN, CDR2 SYDVKM. Written as DNA, the CDR3 is TGTGCCAGCAGTTTATCAGGGGAGGACGGGGAGCTGTTTTTT. Amino acid sequence: CASSLSGEDGELFF.

This clonotype came up a few times. V usage is TRBV5-1 and J usage is TRBJ1-5; tentatively, D is TRBD1 (5 bases). The V gene lost 0 bases and the J gene lost 7 bases, with 14 bases spanning the gap. The germline V gene has CDR1 SGHRS and CDR2 YFSETQ. This CDR3 spans 15 amino acids. Written as DNA, the CDR3 is TGCGCCAGCAGCTTGGAGGCAGGGTCTTTCCAGCCCCAGCATTTT. This sequence encodes CASSLEAGSFQPQHF. The variable domain in full, with the rest retrieved from reference TRBV5-1 and TRBJ1-5, is KAGVTQTPRYLIKTRGQQVTLSCSPISGHRSVSWYQQTPGQGLQFLFEYFSETQRNKGNFPGRFSGRQFSNSRSEMNVSTLELGDSALYLCASSLEAGSFQPQHFGDGTRLSIL.

Turning to this clonotype: Since no conserved phenylalanine or tryptophan closes the CDR3, a read error is the likely cause. The rearrangement links TRBV10-3 to TRBJ2-3, with D tentatively TRBD2 (6 bases). V lost 9 bases to trimming and J lost 5 bases, with 18 bases between them. Germline values: CDR1 ENHRY, CDR2 SYGVKD. The CDR3 length is 14 residues. CDR3: CAMGPGTPGDTQYC. CDR3 DNA: TGTGCCATGGGCCCCGGGACTCCCGGAGATACGCAGTATTGT.

The rearrangement joins TRBV4-1 to TRBJ1-2, with D perhaps TRBD1 (6 bases). The CDR3 covers 15 residues. Germline CDR1 MGHRA, CDR2 YSYEKL. V was trimmed by 4 bases and J by 6 bases, leaving 18 bases between them. CDR3 protein: CASSPHMTGGNGYTF. The CDR3 DNA is TGCGCCAGCAGCCCCCATATGACAGGAGGAAATGGCTACACCTTC.

This clonotype was seen more than once but under ten times. The V call is TRBV3-1, the J call TRBJ2-7; TRBD2 matches 10 bases. V was clipped by 4 bases and J by 2 bases; unmatched bases: 14. The CDR3 sequence is 18 residues long. Germline V gene data show CDR1 as LGHDT and CDR2 as YNNKEL (reference sequence). In DNA, the CDR3 is TGTGCCAGCAGCCCCAGCGGGGGGGGGTTAATTGTGACCTACGAGCAGTACTTC. Protein: CASSPSGGGLIVTYEQYF.